This TCR beta chain was obtained from a study of cytomegalovirus exposure and HLA in healthy donors. The CDR3 has 15 residues. V lost 1 base to trimming and J lost 0 bases, with 9 bases between them. The germline V gene has CDR1 SGHTS and CDR2 YDEGEE. Study-wide points: The classifier reportedly diagnosed cytomegalovirus status with high specificity and sensitivity. An analysis done earlier found most TCR beta V segments productive about 87% or about 30% of the time. Reportedly, a later analysis found an Asian-associated ancestry cluster had fewer N-insertions than the roughly 700-donor mean. A later analysis showed HLA-associated TCR beta chains outstripping equally common others in clonal expansion.

Comment on this clone: Its antigen remains unknown.

PCR involved 60 Vbeta and 13 Jbeta primers. Assay: immunoSEQ multiplex PCR; the TCRdb copy retains only in-frame clones and omits some. The profile shows about 90,000 clones, nearly 80% of them singletons. Sequenced input: PBMCs. V and J are TRBV5-8 and TRBJ2-3, with D possibly TRBD2 on 6 matching bases. The clonotype originates from a woman between 40 and 55 years old in good health and CMV-seropositive. The CDR3 protein is CASSLLGGSTDTQYF. The CDR3 DNA reads as TGTGCCAGCAGCTTGCTTGGGGGGAGCACAGATACGCAGTATTTT. The whole variable domain, remainder taken from reference TRBV5-8 and TRBJ2-3, is EAGVTQSPTHLIKTRGQQATLRCSPISGHTSVYWYQQALGLGLQFLLWYDEGEERNRGNFPPRFSGRQFPNYSSELNVNALELEDSALYLCASSLLGGSTDTQYFGPGTRLTVL.